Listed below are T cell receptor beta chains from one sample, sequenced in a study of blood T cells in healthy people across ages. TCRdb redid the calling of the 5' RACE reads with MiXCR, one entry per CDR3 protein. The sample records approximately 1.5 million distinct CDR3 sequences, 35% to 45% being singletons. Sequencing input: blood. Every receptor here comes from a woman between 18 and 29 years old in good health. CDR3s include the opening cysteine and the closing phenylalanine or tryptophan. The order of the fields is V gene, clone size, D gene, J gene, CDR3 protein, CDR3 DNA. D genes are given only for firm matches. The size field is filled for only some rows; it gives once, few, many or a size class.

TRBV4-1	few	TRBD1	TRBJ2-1	CSSSQGHRGFSYNEQFF	TGCTCCAGCAGCCAAGGTCACAGGGGCTTCTCCTACAATGAGCAGTTCTTC
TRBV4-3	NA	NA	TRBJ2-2	CASSQDETGRNTGELFF	TGCGCCAGCAGCCAAGATGAAACGGGGAGGAACACCGGGGAGCTGTTTTTT
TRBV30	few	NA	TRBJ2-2	CAWSVIAGELFF	TGTGCCTGGAGTGTTATCGCCGGGGAGCTGTTTTTT
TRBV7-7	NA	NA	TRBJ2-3	CASSPSTGRFGTQYF	TGTGCTAGCAGCCCCTCGACAGGACGGTTTGGGACGCAGTATTTT
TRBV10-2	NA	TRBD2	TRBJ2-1	CASTFAGGCNEQFF	TGCGCCAGCACTTTCGCGGGGGGGTGCAATGAGCAGTTCTTC
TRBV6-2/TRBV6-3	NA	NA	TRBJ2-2	CASSYNSYTGELFF	TGTGCCAGCAGTTATAACAGTTACACCGGGGAGCTGTTTTTT
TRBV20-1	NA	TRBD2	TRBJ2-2	CSARIGGGPKWELFF	TGCAGTGCTAGAATTGGGGGAGGGCCTAAGTGGGAGCTGTTTTTT
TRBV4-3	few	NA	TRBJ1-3	CASSQEGASGNTIYF	TGCGCCAGCAGCCAAGAGGGGGCCTCTGGAAACACCATATATTTT
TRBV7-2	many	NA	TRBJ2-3	CASSPDRFTDTQYF	TGTGCCAGCAGCCCTGACAGGTTCACAGATACGCAGTATTTT
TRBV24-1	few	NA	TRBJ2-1	CATSQAPYNEQFF	TGTGCCACCAGTCAGGCCCCCTACAATGAGCAGTTCTTC
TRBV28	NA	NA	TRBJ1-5	CASSLSPVQPQHF	TGTGCCAGCAGTTTATCCCCTGTTCAGCCCCAGCATTTT